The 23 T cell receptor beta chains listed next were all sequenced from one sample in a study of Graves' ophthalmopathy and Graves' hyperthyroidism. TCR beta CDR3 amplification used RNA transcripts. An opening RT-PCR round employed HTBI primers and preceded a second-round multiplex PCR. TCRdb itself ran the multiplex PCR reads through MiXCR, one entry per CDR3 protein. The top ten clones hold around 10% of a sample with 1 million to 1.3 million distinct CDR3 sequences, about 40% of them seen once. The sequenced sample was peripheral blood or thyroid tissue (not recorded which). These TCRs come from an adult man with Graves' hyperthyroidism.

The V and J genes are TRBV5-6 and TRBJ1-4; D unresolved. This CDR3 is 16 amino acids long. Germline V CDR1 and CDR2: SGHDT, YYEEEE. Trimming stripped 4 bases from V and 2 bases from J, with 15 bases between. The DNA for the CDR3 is TGTGCCAGCAGCCGGGATGTCCTGGGGACTAATGAAAAACTGTTTTTT. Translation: CASSRDVLGTNEKLFF.

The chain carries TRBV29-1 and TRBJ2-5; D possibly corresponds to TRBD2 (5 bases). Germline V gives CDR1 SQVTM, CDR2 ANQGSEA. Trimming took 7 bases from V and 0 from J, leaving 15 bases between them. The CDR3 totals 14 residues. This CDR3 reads CSGKSGRHQETQYF. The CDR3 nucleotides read TGCAGCGGCAAAAGCGGACGACACCAAGAGACCCAGTACTTC.

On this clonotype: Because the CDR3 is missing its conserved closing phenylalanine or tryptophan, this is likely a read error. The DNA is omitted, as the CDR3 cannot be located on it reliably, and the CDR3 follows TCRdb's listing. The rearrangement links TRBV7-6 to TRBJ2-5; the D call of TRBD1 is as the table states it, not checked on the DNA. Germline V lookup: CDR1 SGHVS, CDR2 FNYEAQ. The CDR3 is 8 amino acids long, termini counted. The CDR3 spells CASSLTPS.

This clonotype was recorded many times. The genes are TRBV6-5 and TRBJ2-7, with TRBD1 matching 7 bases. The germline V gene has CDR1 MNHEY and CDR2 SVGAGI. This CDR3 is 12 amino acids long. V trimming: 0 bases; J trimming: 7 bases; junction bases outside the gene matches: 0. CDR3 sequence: CASSYSGQEQYF. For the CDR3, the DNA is TGTGCCAGCAGTTACTCGGGACAGGAGCAGTACTTC.

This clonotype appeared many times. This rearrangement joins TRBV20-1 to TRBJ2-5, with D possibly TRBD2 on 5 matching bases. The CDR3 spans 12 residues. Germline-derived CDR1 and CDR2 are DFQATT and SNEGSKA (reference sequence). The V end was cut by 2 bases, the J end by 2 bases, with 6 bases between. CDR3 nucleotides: TGCAGTGCTAGACGGGGACAAGAGACCCAGTACTTC. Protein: CSARRGQETQYF.

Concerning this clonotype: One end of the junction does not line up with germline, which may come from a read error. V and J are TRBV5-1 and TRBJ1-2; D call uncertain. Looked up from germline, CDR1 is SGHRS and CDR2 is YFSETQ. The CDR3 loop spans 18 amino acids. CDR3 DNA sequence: TGTGCCAGCAGCTTAGGGAGAGGGCGTGGGCCTCTCTCATATGGCTACACCTTC. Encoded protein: CASSLGRGRGPLSYGYTF.

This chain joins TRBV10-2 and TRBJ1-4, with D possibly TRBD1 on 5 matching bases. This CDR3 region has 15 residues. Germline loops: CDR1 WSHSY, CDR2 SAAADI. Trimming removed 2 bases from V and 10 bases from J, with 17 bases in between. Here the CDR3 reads CASSEDGAGEVKLFF. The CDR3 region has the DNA TGCGCCAGCAGTGAGGACGGGGCTGGGGAAGTAAAACTGTTTTTT.

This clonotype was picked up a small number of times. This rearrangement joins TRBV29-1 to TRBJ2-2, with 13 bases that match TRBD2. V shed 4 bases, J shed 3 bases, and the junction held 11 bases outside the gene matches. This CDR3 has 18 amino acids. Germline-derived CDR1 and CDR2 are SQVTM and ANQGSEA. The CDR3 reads CSVVGGLAGESHTGELFF. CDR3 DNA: TGCAGCGTTGTGGGAGGACTAGCGGGAGAGTCGCACACCGGGGAGCTGTTTTTT.

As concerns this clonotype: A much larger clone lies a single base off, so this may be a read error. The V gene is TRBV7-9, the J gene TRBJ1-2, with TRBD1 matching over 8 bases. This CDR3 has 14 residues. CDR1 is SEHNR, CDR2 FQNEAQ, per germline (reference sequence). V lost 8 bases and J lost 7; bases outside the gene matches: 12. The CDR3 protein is CASWETGATLGYTF. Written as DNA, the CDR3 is TGTGCCAGCTGGGAGACAGGGGCGACTCTTGGCTACACCTTC. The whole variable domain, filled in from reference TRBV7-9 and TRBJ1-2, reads DTGVSQNPRHKITKRGQNVTFRCDPISEHNRLYWYRQTLGQGPEFLTYFQNEAQLEKSRLLSDRFSAERPKGSFSTLEIQRTEQGDSAMYLCASWETGATLGYTFGSGTRLTVV.

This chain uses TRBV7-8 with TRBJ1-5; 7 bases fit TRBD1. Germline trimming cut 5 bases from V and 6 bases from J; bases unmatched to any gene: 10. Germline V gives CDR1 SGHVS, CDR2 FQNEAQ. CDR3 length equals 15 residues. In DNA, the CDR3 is TGTGCCAGCAGCGTGGCAGGGGGGCCGGGTCAGCCCCAGCATTTT. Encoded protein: CASSVAGGPGQPQHF. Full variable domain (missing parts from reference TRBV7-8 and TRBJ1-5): GAGVSQSPRYKVAKRGQDVALRCDPISGHVSLFWYQQALGQGPEFLTYFQNEAQLDKSGLPSDRFFAERPEGSVSTLKIQRTQQEDSAVYLCASSVAGGPGQPQHFGDGTRLSIL.

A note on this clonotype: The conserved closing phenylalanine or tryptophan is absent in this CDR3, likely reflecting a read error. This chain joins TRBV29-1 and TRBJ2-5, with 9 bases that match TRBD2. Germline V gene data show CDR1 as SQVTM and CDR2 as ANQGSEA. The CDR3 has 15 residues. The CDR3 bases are TGCAGCATTGAACGTCTAGCGGGACTCCAAGAGACCCAGTACCTC. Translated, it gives CSIERLAGLQETQYL.

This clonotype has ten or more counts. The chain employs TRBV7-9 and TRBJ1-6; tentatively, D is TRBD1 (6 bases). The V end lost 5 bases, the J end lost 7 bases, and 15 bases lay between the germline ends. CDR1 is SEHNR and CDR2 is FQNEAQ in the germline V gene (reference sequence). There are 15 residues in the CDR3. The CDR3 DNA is TGTGCCAGCAGCCAAAAATCAGGGGCGAATTCACCCCTCCACTTT. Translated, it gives CASSQKSGANSPLHF.

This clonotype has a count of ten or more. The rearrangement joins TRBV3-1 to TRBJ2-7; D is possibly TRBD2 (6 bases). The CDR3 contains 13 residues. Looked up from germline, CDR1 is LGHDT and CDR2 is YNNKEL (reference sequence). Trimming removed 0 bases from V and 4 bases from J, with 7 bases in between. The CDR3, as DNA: TGTGCCAGCAGCCAAGATGGGAGGTACGAGCAGTACTTC. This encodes CASSQDGRYEQYF.

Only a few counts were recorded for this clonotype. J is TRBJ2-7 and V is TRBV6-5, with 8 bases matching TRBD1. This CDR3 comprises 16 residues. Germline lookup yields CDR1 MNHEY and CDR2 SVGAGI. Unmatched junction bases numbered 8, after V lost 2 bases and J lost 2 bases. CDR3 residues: CASSYDTGGYPYEQYF. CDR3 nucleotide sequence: TGTGCCAGCAGTTACGACACAGGGGGTTACCCCTACGAGCAGTACTTC.

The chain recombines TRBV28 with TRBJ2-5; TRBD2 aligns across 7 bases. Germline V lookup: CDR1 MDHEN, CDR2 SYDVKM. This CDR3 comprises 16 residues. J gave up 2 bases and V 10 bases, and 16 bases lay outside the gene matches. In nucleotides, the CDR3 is TGTGCCACTCAACCCGGCCCAGGGAGGGGTCAAGAGACCCAGTACTTC. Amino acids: CATQPGPGRGQETQYF.

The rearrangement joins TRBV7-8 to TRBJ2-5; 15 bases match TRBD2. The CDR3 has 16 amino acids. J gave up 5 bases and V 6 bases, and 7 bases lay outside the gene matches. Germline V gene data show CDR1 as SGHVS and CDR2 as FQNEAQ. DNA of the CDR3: TGTGCCAGCAGTCGGACTAGCGGGAGGGGATTTGAGACCCAGTACTTC. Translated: CASSRTSGRGFETQYF.

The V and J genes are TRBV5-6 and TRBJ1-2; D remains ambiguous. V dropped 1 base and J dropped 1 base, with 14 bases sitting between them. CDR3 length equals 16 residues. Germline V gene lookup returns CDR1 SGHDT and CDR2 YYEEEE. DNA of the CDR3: TGTGCCAGCAGCTTGCTAGTGGAATGGGGTAACTATGGCTACACCTTC. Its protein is CASSLLVEWGNYGYTF.

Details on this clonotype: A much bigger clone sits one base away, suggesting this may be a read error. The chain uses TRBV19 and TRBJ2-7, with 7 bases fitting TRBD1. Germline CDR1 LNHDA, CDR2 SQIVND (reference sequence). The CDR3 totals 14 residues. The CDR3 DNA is TGTGCCAGTAGTCCTCAGGGGACAGACTACGAGCAGCACTTC. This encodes CASSPQGTDYEQHF.

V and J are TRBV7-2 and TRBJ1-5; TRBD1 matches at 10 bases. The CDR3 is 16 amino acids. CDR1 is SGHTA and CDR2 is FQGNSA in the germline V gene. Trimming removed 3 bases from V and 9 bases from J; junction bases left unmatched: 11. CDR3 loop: CASSFQGQGPGWPQHF. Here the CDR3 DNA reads TGTGCCAGCAGCTTTCAGGGACAGGGGCCTGGATGGCCCCAGCATTTT.

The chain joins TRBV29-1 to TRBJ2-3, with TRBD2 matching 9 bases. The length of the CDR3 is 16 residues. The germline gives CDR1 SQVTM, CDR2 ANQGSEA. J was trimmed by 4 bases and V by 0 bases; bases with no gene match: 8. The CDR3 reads CSVEDTQRGAADTQYF. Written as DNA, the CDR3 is TGCAGCGTTGAAGATACCCAGCGGGGGGCCGCAGATACGCAGTATTTT.

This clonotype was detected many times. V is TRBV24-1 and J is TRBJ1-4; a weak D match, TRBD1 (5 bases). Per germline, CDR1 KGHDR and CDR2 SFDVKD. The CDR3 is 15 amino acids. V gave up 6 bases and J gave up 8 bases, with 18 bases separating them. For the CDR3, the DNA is TGTGCCACCAGTCGGGGTCGCAGGGAAGGCGAAAAACTGTTTTTT. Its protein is CATSRGRREGEKLFF.

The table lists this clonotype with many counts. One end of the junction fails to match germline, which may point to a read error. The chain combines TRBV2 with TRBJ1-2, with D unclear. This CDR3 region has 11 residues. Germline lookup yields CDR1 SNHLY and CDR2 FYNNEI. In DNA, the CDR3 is TGTGCCAGCAGTGATGGGGTTGCCCATTGCTTC. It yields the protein CASSDGVAHCF. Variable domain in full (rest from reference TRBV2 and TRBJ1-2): EPEVTQTPSHQVTQMGQEVILRCVPISNHLYFYWYRQILGQKVEFLVSFYNNEISEKSEIFDDQFSVERPDGSNFTLKIRSTKLEDSAMYFCASSDGVAHCFGSGTRLTVV.

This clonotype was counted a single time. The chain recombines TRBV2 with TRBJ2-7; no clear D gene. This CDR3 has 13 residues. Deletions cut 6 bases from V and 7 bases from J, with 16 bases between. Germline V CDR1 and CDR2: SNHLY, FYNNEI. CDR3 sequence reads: CASRADRDNEQYF. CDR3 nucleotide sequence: TGTGCCAGCAGGGCCGACCGTGACAATGAGCAGTACTTC.